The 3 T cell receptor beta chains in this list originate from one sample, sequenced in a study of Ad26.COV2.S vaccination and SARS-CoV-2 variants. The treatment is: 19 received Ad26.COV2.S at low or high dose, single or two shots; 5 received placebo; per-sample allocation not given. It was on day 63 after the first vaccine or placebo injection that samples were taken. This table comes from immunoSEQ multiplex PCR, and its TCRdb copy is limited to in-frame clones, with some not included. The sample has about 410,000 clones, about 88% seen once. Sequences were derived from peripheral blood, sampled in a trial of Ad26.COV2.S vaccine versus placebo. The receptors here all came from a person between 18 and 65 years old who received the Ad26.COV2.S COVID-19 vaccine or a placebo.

As DNA, the CDR3 is TGTGCCAGCAGCTCCGGGGGTAGCGGGGGTGGGAAGTATTTT. It codes for CASSSGGSGGGKYF. This rearrangement joins TRBV5-4 to TRBJ2-3; 9 positions match TRBD2. The CDR3 runs 14 residues. The V segment lost 3 bases and the J segment 13 bases; nucleotides outside the gene matches: 12. CDR1 is SGHNT and CDR2 is YYREEE in the germline V gene (reference sequence).

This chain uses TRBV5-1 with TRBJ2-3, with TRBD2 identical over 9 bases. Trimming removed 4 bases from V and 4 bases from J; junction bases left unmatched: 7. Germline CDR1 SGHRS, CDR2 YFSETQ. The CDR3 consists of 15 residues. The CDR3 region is CASSTGLARADTQYF. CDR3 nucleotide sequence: TGCGCCAGCAGCACCGGACTAGCGAGAGCAGATACGCAGTATTTT.

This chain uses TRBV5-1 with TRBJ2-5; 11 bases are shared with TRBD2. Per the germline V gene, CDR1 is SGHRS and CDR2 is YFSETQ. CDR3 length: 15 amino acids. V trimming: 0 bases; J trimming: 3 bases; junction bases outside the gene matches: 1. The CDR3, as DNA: TGCGCCAGCAGCTTGGAGACTAGCGGGGAAGAGACCCAGTACTTC. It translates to CASSLETSGEETQYF.